These T cell receptor beta chains were read from a single sample in a study of PD-1 blockade in classical Hodgkin lymphoma. The method was immunoSEQ multiplex PCR; TCRdb's version includes in-frame clones alone and lacks a portion of them. The sample has just under 45,000 clones; just over 65% are singletons. The sequenced sample was peripheral blood mononuclear cells (PBMCs), obtained before the fourth cycle of nivolumab. The receptors stem from a human donor with classical Hodgkin lymphoma. The CDR3 runs from the conserved cysteine through the conserved F or W. The D gene is left open where the match is weak. A row's size may be missing; if present it is once, few, many or a size class.

size,V,J,D,CDR3,DNA
NA,TRBV27,TRBJ1-5,TRBD1,CASTQPRGPFDGGNQPQHF,TGTGCCAGCACCCAACCCAGGGGGCCTTTCGATGGGGGCAATCAGCCCCAGCATTTT
NA,TRBV28,TRBJ2-7,NA,CASSLLGYEQYF,TGTGCCAGCAGTTTATTGGGCTACGAGCAGTACTTC
NA,TRBV7-9,TRBJ2-5,TRBD1,CASSPDRGSETQYF,TGTGCCAGCAGCCCGGACAGGGGTAGCGAGACCCAGTACTTC
NA,TRBV5-5,TRBJ2-7,NA,CASSFLDRPSEQYF,TGTGCCAGCAGCTTCCTAGACAGACCGAGCGAGCAGTACTTC
few,TRBV5-5,TRBJ1-5,NA,CASSLWVDSNQPQHF,TGTGCCAGCAGCTTGTGGGTGGATAGCAATCAGCCCCAGCATTTT
NA,TRBV28,TRBJ1-5,TRBD1,CASSSGTAYQPQHF,TGTGCCAGCAGTTCCGGGACAGCCTATCAGCCCCAGCATTTT
NA,TRBV9,TRBJ2-5,TRBD2,CASSVGEGLVGTQYF,TGTGCCAGCAGCGTAGGGGAGGGGCTAGTTGGGACCCAGTACTTC
NA,TRBV18,TRBJ2-7,NA,CASSPGQGGSYEQYF,TGTGCCAGCTCACCAGGGCAGGGGGGATCGTACGAGCAGTACTTC
NA,TRBV16,TRBJ1-1,NA,CASSPQEPGVGTEAFF,TGTGCCAGCAGCCCCCAGGAACCTGGGGTGGGCACTGAAGCTTTCTTT
NA,TRBV28,TRBJ1-4,NA,CASKRGPATNEKLFF,TGTGCCAGCAAAAGGGGACCCGCAACTAATGAAAAACTGTTTTTT
once,TRBV18,TRBJ2-6,NA,CASSPDPGANVLTF,TGTGCCAGCTCACCCGATCCGGGGGCCAACGTCCTGACTTTC
NA,TRBV5-1,TRBJ2-1,TRBD2,CASTAGGGNNEQFF,TGCGCCAGCACCGCGGGCGGGGGGAACAATGAGCAGTTCTTC
NA,TRBV5-5,TRBJ2-5,NA,CASSLDGGAGETQYF,TGTGCCAGCAGCTTGGATGGGGGCGCAGGGGAGACCCAGTACTTC
large,TRBV19,TRBJ1-6,TRBD1,CASSIVAGTGYSPLHF,TGTGCCAGTAGTATTGTCGCCGGGACAGGGTACTCACCCCTCCACTTT
NA,TRBV27,TRBJ2-5,NA,CASSSGLWRETQYF,TGTGCCAGCAGTTCCGGTCTTTGGAGGGAGACCCAGTACTTC
NA,TRBV4-3,TRBJ2-7,NA,CASSLEAQLYEQYF,TGCGCCAGCAGCCTCGAGGCGCAACTATACGAGCAGTACTTC
NA,TRBV30,TRBJ2-7,NA,CAWSARGDEQYF,TGTGCCTGGAGTGCCAGGGGGGACGAGCAGTACTTC
NA,TRBV6-6,TRBJ2-2,TRBD1,CASRQTGTATGELFF,TGTGCCAGCAGGCAAACAGGGACAGCCACCGGGGAGCTGTTTTTT
few,TRBV29-1,TRBJ1-1,TRBD1,CSVERRGTEAFF,TGCAGCGTTGAACGCAGGGGGACTGAAGCTTTCTTT
NA,TRBV28,TRBJ2-7,TRBD2,CASSPGTSRIDEQYF,TGTGCCAGCAGCCCCGGGACTAGCCGTATCGACGAGCAGTACTTC
medium-sized,TRBV5-1,TRBJ2-7,NA,CASSLVAYEQYF,TGCGCCAGCAGCTTGGTGGCCTACGAGCAGTACTTC
NA,TRBV5-1,TRBJ2-1,TRBD1,CASSFGTASSYNEQFF,TGCGCCAGCAGCTTCGGGACAGCCAGCTCCTACAATGAGCAGTTCTTC
NA,TRBV6-5,TRBJ2-7,TRBD1,CASTNDRGYEQYF,TGTGCCAGCACCAATGACAGGGGCTACGAGCAGTACTTC
NA,TRBV28,TRBJ2-7,TRBD1,CASSLRLDRGRTHEQYF,TGTGCCAGCAGTTTGCGGCTGGACAGGGGGCGCACCCACGAGCAGTACTTC
few,TRBV19,TRBJ2-5,NA,CASSIEGGETQYF,TGTGCCAGTAGTATTGAGGGGGGAGAGACCCAGTACTTC
few,TRBV28,TRBJ2-5,NA,CASNSLMETQYF,TGTGCCAGTAACAGTTTGATGGAGACCCAGTACTTC
few,TRBV28,TRBJ2-5,TRBD2,CASSFGLARYQETQYF,TGTGCCAGCAGTTTTGGACTAGCGCGGTACCAAGAGACCCAGTACTTC
NA,TRBV5-1,TRBJ2-3,TRBD2,CASRVGTSGTDTQYF,TGCGCCAGCAGAGTTGGGACTAGCGGCACAGATACGCAGTATTTT
NA,TRBV6-5,TRBJ2-1,NA,CASSSLARSNEQFF,TGTGCCAGCAGTTCCCTCGCCCGATCGAATGAGCAGTTCTTC
NA,TRBV28,TRBJ2-7,TRBD1,CASSSVGTGSFYEQYF,TGTGCCAGCAGTTCAGTCGGGACAGGGAGTTTCTACGAGCAGTACTTC
NA,TRBV6-5,TRBJ2-1,TRBD1,CASSYWGQGGNEQFF,TGTGCCAGCAGTTACTGGGGACAGGGGGGCAATGAGCAGTTCTTC
NA,TRBV6-6,TRBJ2-1,TRBD2,CASSLADLSYNEQFF,TGTGCCAGCAGTCTAGCGGACCTCTCCTACAATGAGCAGTTCTTC
many,TRBV10-3,TRBJ1-1,TRBD1,CAISELGTGSNTEAFF,TGTGCCATCAGTGAGTTAGGGACAGGGTCGAACACTGAAGCTTTCTTT
NA,TRBV5-6,TRBJ1-1,NA,CASSLGFYTEAFF,TGTGCCAGCAGCTTGGGTTTCTACACTGAAGCTTTCTTT
NA,TRBV19,TRBJ2-3,NA,CASSIRPRDTQYF,TGTGCCAGTAGTATTAGGCCTCGGGATACGCAGTATTTT
NA,TRBV5-8,TRBJ1-5,NA,CASSLVRNQPQHF,TGTGCCAGCAGCTTGGTACGCAATCAGCCCCAGCATTTT
few,TRBV4-1,TRBJ1-1,TRBD1,CASSSPDRLSTEAFF,TGCGCCAGCAGCTCCCCGGACAGGCTCAGCACTGAAGCTTTCTTT
few,TRBV14,TRBJ2-5,NA,CASSQGLFTQETQYF,TGTGCCAGCAGCCAAGGCCTGTTTACCCAAGAGACCCAGTACTTC
few,TRBV7-2,TRBJ1-4,TRBD1,CASSPQGEKLFF,TGTGCCAGCAGCCCACAGGGGGAAAAACTGTTTTTT
once,TRBV9,TRBJ2-7,TRBD1,CASSLTGEAYEQYF,TGTGCCAGCAGCCTGACAGGGGAAGCCTACGAGCAGTACTTC
NA,TRBV25-1,TRBJ2-3,TRBD2,CASSATSGDTDTQYF,TGTGCCAGCAGTGCTACTAGCGGCGACACAGATACGCAGTATTTT